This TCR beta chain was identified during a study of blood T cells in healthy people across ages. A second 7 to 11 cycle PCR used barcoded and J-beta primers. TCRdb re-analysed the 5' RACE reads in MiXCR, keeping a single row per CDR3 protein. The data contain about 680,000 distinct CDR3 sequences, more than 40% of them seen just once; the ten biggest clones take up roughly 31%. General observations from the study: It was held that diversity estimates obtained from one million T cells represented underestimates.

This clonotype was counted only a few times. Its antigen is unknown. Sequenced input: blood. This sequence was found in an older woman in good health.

The CDR3 DNA sequence: TGTGCCAGCAGCACTTACACCGACAGCATGAACACTGAAGCTTTCTTT. Translated, it gives CASSTYTDSMNTEAFF. The gene calls are TRBV7-3 and TRBJ1-1; TRBD1 might be the D (5 bases). CDR3 length: 16 residues. V was shortened by 5 bases and J by 0 bases, with 16 bases between the two germline ends. The germline V gene encodes CDR1 SGHTA and CDR2 FQGTGA.